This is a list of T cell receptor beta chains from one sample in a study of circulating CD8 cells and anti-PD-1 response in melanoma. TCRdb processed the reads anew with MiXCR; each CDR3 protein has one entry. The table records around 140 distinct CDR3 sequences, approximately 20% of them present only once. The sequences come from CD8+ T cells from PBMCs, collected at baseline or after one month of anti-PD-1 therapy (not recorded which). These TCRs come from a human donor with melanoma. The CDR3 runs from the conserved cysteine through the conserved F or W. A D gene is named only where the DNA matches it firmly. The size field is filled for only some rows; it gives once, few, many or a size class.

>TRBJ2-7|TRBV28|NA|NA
TGTGCCAACAGGCTTACAGAGGACAGCGACGAGCAGTACTTC
CANRLTEDSDEQYF
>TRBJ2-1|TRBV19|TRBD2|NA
TGTGCCAGTAGTCCCTATAGCGGGTGGGGGGATGAGCAGTTCTTC
CASSPYSGWGDEQFF
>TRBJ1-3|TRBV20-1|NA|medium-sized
TGCAGTGCTAGAGATTCGGGGAAATCTGGAAACACCATATATTTT
CSARDSGKSGNTIYF
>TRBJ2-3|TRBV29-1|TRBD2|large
TGCAGCGTTGAAGATATCGTGCTAGCGGGAGGCCTCGGGAGCACAGATACGCAGTATTTT
CSVEDIVLAGGLGSTDTQYF
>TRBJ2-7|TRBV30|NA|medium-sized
TGTGCCTGGAACGTGGCGGGGTGGGACGAGCAGTACTTC
CAWNVAGWDEQYF
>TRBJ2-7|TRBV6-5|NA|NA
TGTGCCAGCAGTTACTCGAATTCAGGGGTGGGCGAGCAGTACTTC
CASSYSNSGVGEQYF
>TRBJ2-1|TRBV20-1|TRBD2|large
TGCAGTGCGGGACTAGCGGAGTATGAGCAGTTCTTC
CSAGLAEYEQFF